This section outlines one T cell receptor beta chain sequence together with its context. The data originate from a study of blood T cell repertoires in COVID-19. The overall study: The study drew acute and convalescent COVID-19 samples from the United States, Italy and Spain. PBMCs, B-cell-depleted T cells, or T cells provided the cDNA or gDNA that made up the material.

Authors' processing steps: How many nucleated cells were present was estimated from reference gene primer amplification. Here immunoSEQ multiplex PCR was the method, and the copy in TCRdb shows in-frame clones only, minus some. The V and J calls and clone size come from that table; D and trimming were worked out from the DNA. The table shows 250,000 or so clones, with around 90% occurring only once. Germline assignment: CDR1 KGHDR and CDR2 SFDVKD. The V gene lost 6 bases and the J gene lost 0 bases, with 11 bases spanning the gap. The CDR3 length is 15 residues. The sequence was collected from a man younger than 45 with COVID-19, enrolled during active disease. The specimen sequenced was peripheral blood. The chain carries TRBV24-1 and TRBJ2-1; a possible D gene is TRBD1 (6 bases). CDR3 DNA sequence: TGTGCCACCAGTCCCCAGGGGAGCTCCTACAATGAGCAGTTCTTC. This codes for CATSPQGSSYNEQFF.